A selection of T cell receptor beta chains follows, all from one sample in a study of CD8+ T cells in alopecia areata. The protocol was immunoSEQ multiplex PCR, while the TCRdb copy is restricted to in-frame clones and leaves out a portion. The data contain 110,000 to 150,000 clones, roughly 54% of them seen just once; the ten biggest clones take up 15%. This material consisted of CD8+ T cells sorted from blood, taken at week 4, from a patient treated with tofacitinib. Source of these receptors: a human donor with alopecia areata. Each CDR3 is given with its conserved first and last residue. D genes are given only for firm matches. Only part of the rows carry a size: once, few, many, or a class if the clone is expanded.

abundance	d_gene	v_gene	j_gene	CDR3aa
-	-	TRBV2	TRBJ1-5	CASSHRDWNQPQHF
-	-	TRBV27	TRBJ1-1	CASSPRTAYTEAFF
-	-	TRBV9	TRBJ2-3	CASSVVTGTDTQYF
-	-	TRBV30	TRBJ2-3	CAWSEKLDTQYF
-	TRBD1	TRBV11-2	TRBJ2-7	CASSFKSRTGPYEQYF
-	TRBD1	TRBV6-5	TRBJ1-1	CASSPTGSDTEAFF
-	TRBD2	TRBV7-9	TRBJ2-3	CASSAQAGGRSDTQYF
once	-	TRBV7-9	TRBJ2-3	CASSYTRGVGTDTQYF
-	-	TRBV30	TRBJ1-1	CAWDGGNTEAFF
many	-	TRBV15	TRBJ1-5	CATSRDQGASQPQHF
few	-	TRBV18	TRBJ1-1	CASSPAAMNTEAFF
-	-	TRBV2	TRBJ2-5	CASSDEETQYF
-	-	TRBV14	TRBJ2-1	CASSQGLALGNEQFF
-	-	TRBV7-9	TRBJ1-5	CASSLVTGAHSNQPQHF
few	-	TRBV10-3	TRBJ1-5	CAISGGTGLEPQHF
-	-	TRBV25-1	TRBJ2-5	CASTGGQETQYF
-	-	TRBV30	TRBJ2-4	CAWSVTGDGIQYF
-	-	TRBV6-5	TRBJ2-3	CASGLTGTDTQYF
-	-	TRBV30	TRBJ1-4	CAWSVGGVGEKLFF
few	TRBD1	TRBV29-1	TRBJ2-5	CSVERHRDRTVETQYF
-	-	TRBV6-5	TRBJ2-5	CASTATVSQETQYF
-	-	TRBV19	TRBJ2-7	CASSSMDGSEQYF
-	TRBD1	TRBV27	TRBJ1-2	CASSLLRGQGYGYTF
-	-	TRBV2	TRBJ2-3	CAITHRWGTDTQYF
few	-	TRBV7-9	TRBJ1-2	CASSLDGGPGGYTF
-	-	TRBV25-1	TRBJ1-6	CASSEGLRGDNSPLHF
-	-	TRBV29-1	TRBJ2-7	CSVEDVRTGEQYF
-	-	TRBV7-9	TRBJ1-4	CASSLAMEKLFF
-	-	TRBV29-1	TRBJ2-1	CSVIGRDNEQFF
-	-	TRBV29-1	TRBJ1-1	CSVEQGVGTEAFF
once	-	TRBV7-8	TRBJ2-3	CASTTGPTDTQYF